Listed below are T cell receptor beta chains from one sample, sequenced in a study of shared clonotypes between healthy human individuals. Method: immunoSEQ multiplex PCR; TCRdb's copy keeps in-frame clones and lacks some. The sample lists more than 1.2 million clones, just under 99% seen once, with approximately 0.4% in the top ten. Sequenced sample: naive CD4+ T cells sorted from blood. These receptors were collected from a man aged 30 to 39 in good health. Each CDR3 is given with its conserved first and last residue. D genes are given only for firm matches. Not all rows give a size; the values are once, few, many and, for expanded clones, a class.

J	size	V	D	DNA	CDR3
TRBJ2-1	.	TRBV2	.	TGTGCCAGCAGTGAGCAGGGAATCAACTACAATGAGCAGTTCTTC	CASSEQGINYNEQFF
TRBJ2-1	.	TRBV9	TRBD2	TGTGCCAGCAGCGTTGGGACTAGCGGCAATGAGCAGTTCTTC	CASSVGTSGNEQFF
TRBJ2-3	.	TRBV5-1	.	TGCGCCAGCAGCCTGGATGGGGTACGCGCAGATACGCAGTATTTT	CASSLDGVRADTQYF
TRBJ2-5	.	TRBV7-2	TRBD1	TGTGCCAGCAACATTATTCCGGGACAGGGGAAGACCCAGTACTTC	CASNIIPGQGKTQYF
TRBJ2-7	.	TRBV28	TRBD1	TGTGCCAGCAGCTTCGGGGACAGGGGAGTTGAGTACTTC	CASSFGDRGVEYF
TRBJ1-5	.	TRBV25-1	.	TGTGCCAACACGATTGAGGGTAGCAATCAGCCCCAGCATTTT	CANTIEGSNQPQHF
TRBJ2-1	.	TRBV15	.	TGTGCCACCAGCATTGGGACCGAGAAGCAGTTCTTC	CATSIGTEKQFF
TRBJ2-1	.	TRBV28	.	TGTGCCAGCAGTTTGTCGGGACTCCACAATGAGCAGTTCTTC	CASSLSGLHNEQFF
TRBJ1-5	once	TRBV18	.	TGTGCCAGCTCACCACAAGGGGCAGGAAGCAATCAGCCCCAGCATTTT	CASSPQGAGSNQPQHF
TRBJ2-3	once	TRBV5-4	.	TGTGCCAGCAGCTTGGGTCGGCCCGCAGATACGCAGTATTTT	CASSLGRPADTQYF
TRBJ1-1	once	TRBV7-3	TRBD1	TGTGCCAGCAGCTTAAGACAGGGGAACACTGAAGCTTTCTTT	CASSLRQGNTEAFF
TRBJ2-5	.	TRBV30	.	TGTGCCTGGAGTGTAGGTCCCAACCAAGAGACCCAGTACTTC	CAWSVGPNQETQYF
TRBJ2-3	.	TRBV5-1	.	TGCGCCAGCAGCCCTGTTAGTAGCACAGATACGCAGTATTTT	CASSPVSSTDTQYF
TRBJ2-5	.	TRBV5-1	.	TGCGCCAGCAGCTTGGGGGACGGGGATAGGACCCAGTACTTC	CASSLGDGDRTQYF
TRBJ2-7	.	TRBV6-1	.	TGTGCCAGCAGTGAGGCAGGGTACGAGCAGTACTTC	CASSEAGYEQYF
TRBJ1-3	once	TRBV7-8	.	TGTGCCAGCAGCGAACAGGGAGTTGCCGGAAACACCATATATTTT	CASSEQGVAGNTIYF
TRBJ2-4	.	TRBV7-6	.	TGTGCCAGCAGCCCCCCACCGTGGCGATCCAAAAACATTCAGTACTTC	CASSPPPWRSKNIQYF
TRBJ2-3	.	TRBV9	.	TGTGCCAGCAGCGTAGAGTGGGGCGCCACAGATACGCAGTATTTT	CASSVEWGATDTQYF
TRBJ1-1	.	TRBV6-5	.	TGTGCCAGCAGCGCTTGGCAGATCAACACTGAAGCTTTCTTT	CASSAWQINTEAFF
TRBJ2-2	.	TRBV6-5	TRBD2	TGTGCCAGCAGTAACGCCGGGGGGGTAACCGGGGAGCTGTTTTTT	CASSNAGGVTGELFF
TRBJ1-2	.	TRBV18	.	TGTGCCAGCTCACCAAAAGGGGGGCTGGCCTATGGCTACACCTTC	CASSPKGGLAYGYTF
TRBJ1-2	.	TRBV5-1	.	TGCGCCAGCAGCTTGGCCGGGATAGCGGGAAATGGCTACACCTTC	CASSLAGIAGNGYTF
TRBJ2-1	.	TRBV5-4	TRBD1	TGTGCCAGCAGCTTGGGGGCGACAGGGTACAATGAGCAGTTCTTC	CASSLGATGYNEQFF
TRBJ2-7	.	TRBV29-1	.	TGCAGCGCCCGGGTAGCGGTAAGCTCCTACGAGCAGTACTTC	CSARVAVSSYEQYF
TRBJ2-7	.	TRBV6-6	.	TGTGCCAGCAGCCGGGAAGAACCGGGGGAGTACGAGCAGTACTTC	CASSREEPGEYEQYF
TRBJ2-1	.	TRBV18	.	TGTGCCAGCTCACCATCTACAAACTCCTACAATGAGCAGTTCTTC	CASSPSTNSYNEQFF
TRBJ2-2	.	TRBV23-1	.	TGCGCCAGCAGCCAAGGGAGTGGGGGGGCGAGCGGGGAGCTGTTTTTT	CASSQGSGGASGELFF
TRBJ2-7	.	TRBV10-1	.	TGCGCCAGCAGGGATTCGGTAGGGGCATCCTACGAGCAGTACTTC	CASRDSVGASYEQYF
TRBJ2-7	.	TRBV13	TRBD1	TGTGCCAGCAGCTTGAGACAGGGACCCTACGGGCAGTACTTC	CASSLRQGPYGQYF
TRBJ1-1	.	TRBV9	TRBD1	TGTGCCAGCAGCCCCCAGGTGGGACAGAGGTTGAACACTGAAGCTTTCTTT	CASSPQVGQRLNTEAFF
TRBJ1-1	.	TRBV27	.	TGTGCCAGCACCGTGACAGGTAAGACTGAAGCTTTCTTT	CASTVTGKTEAFF
TRBJ2-5	.	TRBV10-2	.	TGCGCCAGCAGTGAGGCCGCAGGGAAAGAGATCCAGTACTTC	CASSEAAGKEIQYF
TRBJ2-5	.	TRBV5-4	.	TGTGCCAGCAGCTTGCGGCAAGAGACCCAGTACTTC	CASSLRQETQYF
TRBJ2-1	.	TRBV7-3	.	TGTGCCAGCAGCTCGGAAGTAGGGAATGAGCAGTTCTTC	CASSSEVGNEQFF
TRBJ2-1	once	TRBV5-1	TRBD2	TGCGCCAGCAACGATCCGGGAGGGGACCATGAGCAGTTCTTC	CASNDPGGDHEQFF
TRBJ2-1	.	TRBV15	.	TGTGCCACCAGCAGAGGGGGTAACCATGAGCAGTTCTTC	CATSRGGNHEQFF
TRBJ1-4	once	TRBV6-6	.	TGTGCCAGCAGTTACTCGAGTAGCGCCGGTGAAAAACTGTTTTTT	CASSYSSSAGEKLFF
TRBJ2-7	.	TRBV5-1	.	TGCGCCAGCAGCGCTACTAGGCCCCACGAGCAGTACTTC	CASSATRPHEQYF
TRBJ1-1	.	TRBV6-6	.	TGTGCCAGCAGTTACTCGGGGGGCCACACTGAAGCTTTCTTT	CASSYSGGHTEAFF
TRBJ2-1	.	TRBV7-2	.	TGTGCCAGCAGCTTAGATCACAGGGCTTACAATGAGCAGTTCTTC	CASSLDHRAYNEQFF
TRBJ1-1	.	TRBV6-1	.	TGTGCCAGCAGCGCAGGGATTAACACTGAAGCTTTCTTT	CASSAGINTEAFF
TRBJ1-1	.	TRBV6-6	.	TGTGCCAGCAGCGTACAGAGTACTGAAGCTTTCTTT	CASSVQSTEAFF
TRBJ2-2	.	TRBV11-2	.	TGTGCCAGCAGCTTAGCGGGACCGAACACCGGGGAGCTGTTTTTT	CASSLAGPNTGELFF
TRBJ2-7	.	TRBV10-1	.	TGCGCCAGCAGTGTATCTAGCGAAATCTCCTACGAGCAGTACTTC	CASSVSSEISYEQYF
TRBJ2-7	.	TRBV4-2	TRBD2	TGTGCCAGCAGCCAAACGACTAGCGGGAGGGTAAACAGCCCTCGCGAGCAGTACTTC	CASSQTTSGRVNSPREQYF